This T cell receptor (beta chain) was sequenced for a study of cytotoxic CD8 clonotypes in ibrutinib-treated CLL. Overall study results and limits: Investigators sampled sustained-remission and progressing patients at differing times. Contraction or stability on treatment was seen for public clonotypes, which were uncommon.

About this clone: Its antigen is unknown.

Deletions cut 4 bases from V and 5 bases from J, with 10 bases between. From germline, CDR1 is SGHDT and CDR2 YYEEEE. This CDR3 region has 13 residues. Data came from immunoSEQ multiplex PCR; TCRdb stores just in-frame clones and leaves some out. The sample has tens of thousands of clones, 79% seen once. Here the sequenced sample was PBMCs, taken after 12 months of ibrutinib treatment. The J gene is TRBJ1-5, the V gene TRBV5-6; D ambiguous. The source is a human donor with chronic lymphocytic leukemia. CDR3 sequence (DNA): TGTGCCAGCAGCCCGGCGGGTCATCAGCCCCAGCATTTT. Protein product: CASSPAGHQPQHF.